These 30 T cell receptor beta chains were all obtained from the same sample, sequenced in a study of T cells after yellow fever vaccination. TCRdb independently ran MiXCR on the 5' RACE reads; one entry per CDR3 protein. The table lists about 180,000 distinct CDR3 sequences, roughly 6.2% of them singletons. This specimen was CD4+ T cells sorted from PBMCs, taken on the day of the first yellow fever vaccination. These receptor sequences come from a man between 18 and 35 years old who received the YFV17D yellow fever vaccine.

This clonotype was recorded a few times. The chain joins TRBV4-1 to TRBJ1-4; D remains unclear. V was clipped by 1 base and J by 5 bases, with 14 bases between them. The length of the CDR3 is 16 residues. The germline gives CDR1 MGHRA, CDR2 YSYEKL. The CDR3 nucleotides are TGCGCCAGCAGCCAAGTTGGCCGCGGGCGAAATGAAAAACTGTTTTTT. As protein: CASSQVGRGRNEKLFF.

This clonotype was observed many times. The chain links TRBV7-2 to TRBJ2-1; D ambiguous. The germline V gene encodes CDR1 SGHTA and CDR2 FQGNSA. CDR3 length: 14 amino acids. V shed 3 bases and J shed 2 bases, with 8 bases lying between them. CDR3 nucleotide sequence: TGTGCCAGCAGCTTCAGTGTCCCCTACAATGAGCAGTTCTTC. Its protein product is CASSFSVPYNEQFF.

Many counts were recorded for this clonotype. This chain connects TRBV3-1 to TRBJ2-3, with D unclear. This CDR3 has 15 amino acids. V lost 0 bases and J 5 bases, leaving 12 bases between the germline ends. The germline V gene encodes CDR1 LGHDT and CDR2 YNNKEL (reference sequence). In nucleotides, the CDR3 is TGTGCCAGCAGCCAAGATATCGGCACGGTAGATACGCAGTATTTT. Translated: CASSQDIGTVDTQYF.

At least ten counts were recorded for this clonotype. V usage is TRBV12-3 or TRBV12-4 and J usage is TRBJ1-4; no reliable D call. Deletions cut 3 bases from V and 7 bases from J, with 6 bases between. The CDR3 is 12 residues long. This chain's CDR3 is CASSFIIEKLFF. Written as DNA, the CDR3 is TGTGCCAGCAGTTTTATTATTGAAAAACTGTTTTTT.

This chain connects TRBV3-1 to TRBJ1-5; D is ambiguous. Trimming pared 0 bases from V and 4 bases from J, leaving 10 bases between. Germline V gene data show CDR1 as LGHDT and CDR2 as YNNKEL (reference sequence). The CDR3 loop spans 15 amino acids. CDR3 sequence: CASSQDTAGNQPQHF. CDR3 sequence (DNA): TGTGCCAGCAGCCAAGATACCGCGGGGAATCAGCCCCAGCATTTT.

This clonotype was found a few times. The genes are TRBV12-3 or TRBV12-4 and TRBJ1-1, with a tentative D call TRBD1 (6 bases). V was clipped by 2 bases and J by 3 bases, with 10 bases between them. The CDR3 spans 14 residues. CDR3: CASSLQGPYTEAFF. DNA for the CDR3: TGTGCCAGCAGTTTACAGGGGCCCTACACTGAAGCTTTCTTT.

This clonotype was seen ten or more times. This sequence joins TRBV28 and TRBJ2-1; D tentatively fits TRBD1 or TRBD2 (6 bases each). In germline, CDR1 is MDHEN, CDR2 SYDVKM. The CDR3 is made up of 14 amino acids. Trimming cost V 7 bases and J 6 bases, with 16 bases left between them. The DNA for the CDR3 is TGTGCCAGCAACTACCCGGGGGCGGGCAATGAGCAGTTCTTC. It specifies CASNYPGAGNEQFF.

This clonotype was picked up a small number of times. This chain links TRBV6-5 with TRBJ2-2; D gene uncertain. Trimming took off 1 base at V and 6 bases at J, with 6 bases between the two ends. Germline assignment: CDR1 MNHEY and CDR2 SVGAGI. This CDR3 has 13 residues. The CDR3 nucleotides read TGTGCCAGCAGTTACTATTGGTCCGGGGAGCTGTTTTTT. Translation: CASSYYWSGELFF.

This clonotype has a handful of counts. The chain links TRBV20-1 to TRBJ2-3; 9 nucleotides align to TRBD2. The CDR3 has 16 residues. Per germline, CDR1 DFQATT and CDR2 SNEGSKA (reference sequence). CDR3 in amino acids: CAAGGALGGGTDTQYF. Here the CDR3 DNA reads TGCGCTGCGGGGGGGGCGCTAGGGGGTGGGACAGATACGCAGTATTTT.

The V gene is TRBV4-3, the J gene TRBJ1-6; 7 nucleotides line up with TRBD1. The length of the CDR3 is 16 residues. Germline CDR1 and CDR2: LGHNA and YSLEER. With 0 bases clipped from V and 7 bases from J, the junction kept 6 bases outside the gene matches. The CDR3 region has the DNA TGCGCCAGCAGCCAAGATGAGGGGGCAGGGAATTCACCCCTCCACTTT. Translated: CASSQDEGAGNSPLHF.

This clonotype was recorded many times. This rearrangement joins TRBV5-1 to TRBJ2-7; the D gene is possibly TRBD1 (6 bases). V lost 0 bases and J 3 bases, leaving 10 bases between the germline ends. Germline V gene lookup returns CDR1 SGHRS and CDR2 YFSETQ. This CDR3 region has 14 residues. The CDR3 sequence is CASSLGQAIYEQYF. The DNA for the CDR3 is TGCGCCAGCAGCTTGGGACAGGCAATCTACGAGCAGTACTTC.

The CDR3 loop reads CASSYSILSPLHF. As DNA, the CDR3 is TGTGCCAGCAGTTACTCAATCCTTTCACCCCTCCACTTT. The chain carries TRBV6-5 and TRBJ1-6; D gene ambiguous. Germline CDR1 is MNHEY and CDR2 is SVGAGI. This CDR3 comprises 13 residues. V was clipped by 0 bases and J by 9 bases, with 6 bases between them.

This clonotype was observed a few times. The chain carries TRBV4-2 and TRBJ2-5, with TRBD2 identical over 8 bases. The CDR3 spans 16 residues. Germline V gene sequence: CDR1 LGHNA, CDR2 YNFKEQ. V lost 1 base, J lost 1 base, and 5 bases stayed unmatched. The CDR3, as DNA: TGTGCCAGCAGCCAAGGGGGGCGGGGGGTCCAAGAGACCCAGTACTTC. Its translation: CASSQGGRGVQETQYF.

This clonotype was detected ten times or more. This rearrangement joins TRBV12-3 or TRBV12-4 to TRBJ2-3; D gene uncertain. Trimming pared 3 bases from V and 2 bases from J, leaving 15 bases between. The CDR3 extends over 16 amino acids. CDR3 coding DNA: TGTGCCAGCAGTTTTGGGCAGCTCCTATCCACAGATACGCAGTATTTT. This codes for CASSFGQLLSTDTQYF.

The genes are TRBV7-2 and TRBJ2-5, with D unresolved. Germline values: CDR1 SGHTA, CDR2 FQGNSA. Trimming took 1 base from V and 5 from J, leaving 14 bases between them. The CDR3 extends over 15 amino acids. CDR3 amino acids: CASSLDPPPRETQYF. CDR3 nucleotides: TGTGCCAGCAGCTTAGACCCCCCCCCCCGGGAGACCCAGTACTTC.

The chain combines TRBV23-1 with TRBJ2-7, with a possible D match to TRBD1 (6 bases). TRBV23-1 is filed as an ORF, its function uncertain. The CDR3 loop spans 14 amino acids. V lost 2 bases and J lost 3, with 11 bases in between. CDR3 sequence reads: CASSQGAGVYEQYV. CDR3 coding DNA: TGCGCCAGCAGTCAAGGGGCAGGGGTCTACGAGCAGTACGTC.

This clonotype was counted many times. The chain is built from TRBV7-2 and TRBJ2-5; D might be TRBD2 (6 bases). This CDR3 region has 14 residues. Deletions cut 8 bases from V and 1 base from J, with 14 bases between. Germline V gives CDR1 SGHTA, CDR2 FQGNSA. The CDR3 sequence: CASRIVGGQETQYF. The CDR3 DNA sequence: TGTGCCAGCCGGATCGTGGGGGGCCAAGAGACCCAGTACTTC.

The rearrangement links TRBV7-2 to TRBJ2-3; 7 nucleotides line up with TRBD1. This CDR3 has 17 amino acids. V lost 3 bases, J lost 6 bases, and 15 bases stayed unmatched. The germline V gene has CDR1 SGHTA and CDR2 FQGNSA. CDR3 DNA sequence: TGTGCCAGCAGCTTCCTTAAAGGGGGCTCGGTAGTGGATACGCAGTATTTT. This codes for CASSFLKGGSVVDTQYF. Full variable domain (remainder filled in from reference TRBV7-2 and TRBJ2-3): GAGVSQSPSNKVTEKGKDVELRCDPISGHTALYWYRQSLGQGLEFLIYFQGNSAPDKSGLPSDRFSAERTGGSVSTLTIQRTQQEDSAVYLCASSFLKGGSVVDTQYFGPGTRLTVL.

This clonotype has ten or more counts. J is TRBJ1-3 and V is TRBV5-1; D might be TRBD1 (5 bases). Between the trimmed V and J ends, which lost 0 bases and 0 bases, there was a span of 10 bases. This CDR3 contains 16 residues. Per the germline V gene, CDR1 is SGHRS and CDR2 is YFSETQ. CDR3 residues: CASSLAAGTSGNTIYF. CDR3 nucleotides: TGCGCCAGCAGCTTGGCCGCGGGGACCTCTGGAAACACCATATATTTT.

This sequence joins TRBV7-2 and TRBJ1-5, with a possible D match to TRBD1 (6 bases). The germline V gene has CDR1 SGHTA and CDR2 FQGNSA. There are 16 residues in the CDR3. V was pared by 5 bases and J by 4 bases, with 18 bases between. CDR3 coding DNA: TGTGCCAGCAGCCCCCAGGGGCTTTTGAGAAATCAGCCCCAGCATTTT. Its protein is CASSPQGLLRNQPQHF.

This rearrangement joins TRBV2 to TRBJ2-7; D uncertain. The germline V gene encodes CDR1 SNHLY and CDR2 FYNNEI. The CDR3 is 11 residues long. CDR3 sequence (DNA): TGTGCCAGCAGCCTCTATTACGGGCAGTACGTC. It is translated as CASSLYYGQYV.

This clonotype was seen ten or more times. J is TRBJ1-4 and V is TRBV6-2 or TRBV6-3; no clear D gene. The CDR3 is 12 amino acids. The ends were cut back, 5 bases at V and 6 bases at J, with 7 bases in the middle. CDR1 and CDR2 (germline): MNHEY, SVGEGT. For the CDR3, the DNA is TGTGCCAGCAGTCCCGCGGATGAAAAACTGTTTTTT. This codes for CASSPADEKLFF.

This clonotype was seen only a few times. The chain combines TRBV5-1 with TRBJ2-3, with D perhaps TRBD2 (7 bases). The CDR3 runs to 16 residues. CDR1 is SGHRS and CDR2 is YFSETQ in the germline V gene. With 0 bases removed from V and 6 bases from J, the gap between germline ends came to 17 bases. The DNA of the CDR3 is TGCGCCAGCAGCTTGGCCGGCGGGGGCTTGGATGATACGCAGTATTTT. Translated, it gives CASSLAGGGLDDTQYF.

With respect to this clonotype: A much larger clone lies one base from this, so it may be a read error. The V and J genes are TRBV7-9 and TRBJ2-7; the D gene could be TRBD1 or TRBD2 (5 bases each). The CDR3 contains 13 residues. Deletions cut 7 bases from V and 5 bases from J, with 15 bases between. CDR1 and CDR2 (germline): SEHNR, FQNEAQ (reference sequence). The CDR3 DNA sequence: TGTGCCAGCACCACGGGGCAGCCCCACGAGCAGTACTTC. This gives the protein CASTTGQPHEQYF. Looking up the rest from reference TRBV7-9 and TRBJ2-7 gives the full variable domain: DTGVSQNPRHKITKRGQNVTFRCDPISEHNRLYWYRQTLGQGPEFLTYFQNEAQLEKSRLLSDRFSAERPKGSFSTLEIQRTEQGDSAMYLCASTTGQPHEQYFGPGTRLTVT.

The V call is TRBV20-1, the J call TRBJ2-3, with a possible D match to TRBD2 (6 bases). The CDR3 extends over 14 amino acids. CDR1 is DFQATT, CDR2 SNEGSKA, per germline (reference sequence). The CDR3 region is CSFQIADGTDTQYF. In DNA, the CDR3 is TGCAGCTTCCAGATAGCGGACGGCACAGATACGCAGTATTTT.

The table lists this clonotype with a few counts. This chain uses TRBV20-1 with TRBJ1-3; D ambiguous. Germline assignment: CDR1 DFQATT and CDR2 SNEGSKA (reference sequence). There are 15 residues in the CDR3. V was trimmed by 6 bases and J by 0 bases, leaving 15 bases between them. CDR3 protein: CSAYEGSSSGNTIYF. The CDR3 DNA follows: TGCAGTGCATACGAAGGTTCCAGCTCTGGAAACACCATATATTTT.

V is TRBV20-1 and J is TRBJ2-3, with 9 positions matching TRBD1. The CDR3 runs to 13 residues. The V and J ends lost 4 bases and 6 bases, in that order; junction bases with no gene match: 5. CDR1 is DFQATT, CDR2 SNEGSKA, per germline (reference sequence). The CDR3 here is CSATTGGADTQYF. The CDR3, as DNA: TGCAGTGCTACCACAGGGGGCGCGGATACGCAGTATTTT.

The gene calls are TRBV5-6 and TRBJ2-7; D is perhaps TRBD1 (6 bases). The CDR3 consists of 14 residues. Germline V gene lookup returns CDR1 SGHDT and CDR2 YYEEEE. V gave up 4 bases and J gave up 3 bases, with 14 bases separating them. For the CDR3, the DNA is TGTGCCAGCAGCACCCCAGGGGTCGGCTACGAGCAGTACGTC. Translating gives CASSTPGVGYEQYV.

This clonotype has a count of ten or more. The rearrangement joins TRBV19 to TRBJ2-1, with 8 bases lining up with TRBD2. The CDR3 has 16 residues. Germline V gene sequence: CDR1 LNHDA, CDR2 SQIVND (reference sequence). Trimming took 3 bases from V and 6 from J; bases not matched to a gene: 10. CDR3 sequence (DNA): TGTGCCAGTAGTATCGGTTGGGCGGGGGGAGGCAATGAGCAGTTCTTC. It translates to CASSIGWAGGGNEQFF.

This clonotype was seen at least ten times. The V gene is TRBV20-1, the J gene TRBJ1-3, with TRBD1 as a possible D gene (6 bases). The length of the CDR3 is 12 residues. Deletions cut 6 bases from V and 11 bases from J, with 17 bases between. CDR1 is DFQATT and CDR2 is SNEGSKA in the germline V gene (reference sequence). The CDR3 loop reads CSAQLQGTAIYF. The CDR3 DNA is TGCAGTGCGCAATTACAGGGAACCGCCATATATTTT.